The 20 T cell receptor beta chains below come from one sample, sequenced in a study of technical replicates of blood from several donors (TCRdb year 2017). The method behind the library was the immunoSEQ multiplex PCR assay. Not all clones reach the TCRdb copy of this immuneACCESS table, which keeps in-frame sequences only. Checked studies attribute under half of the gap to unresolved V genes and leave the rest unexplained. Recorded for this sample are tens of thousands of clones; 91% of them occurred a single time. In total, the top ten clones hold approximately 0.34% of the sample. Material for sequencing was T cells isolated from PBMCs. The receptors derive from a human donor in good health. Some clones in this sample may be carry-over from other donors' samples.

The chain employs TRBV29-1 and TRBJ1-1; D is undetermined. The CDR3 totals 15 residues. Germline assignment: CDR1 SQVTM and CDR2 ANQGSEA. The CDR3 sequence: CSVSPRLTMNTEAFF. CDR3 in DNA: TGCAGTGTTTCCCCCAGACTAACTATGAACACTGAAGCTTTCTTT.

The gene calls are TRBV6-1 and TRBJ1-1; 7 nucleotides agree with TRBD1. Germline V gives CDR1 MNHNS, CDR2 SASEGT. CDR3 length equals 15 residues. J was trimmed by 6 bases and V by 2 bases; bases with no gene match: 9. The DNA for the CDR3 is TGTGCCAGCAGTGAATTACCCAGGGGGTTGGCTGAAGCTTTCTTT. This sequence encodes CASSELPRGLAEAFF.

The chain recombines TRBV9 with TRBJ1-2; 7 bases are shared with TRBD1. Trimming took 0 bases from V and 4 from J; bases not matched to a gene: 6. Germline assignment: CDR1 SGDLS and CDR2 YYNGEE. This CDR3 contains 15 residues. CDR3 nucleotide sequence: TGTGCCAGCAGCGTAGGTTCGCACAGGGGCTATGGCTACACCTTC. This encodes CASSVGSHRGYGYTF.

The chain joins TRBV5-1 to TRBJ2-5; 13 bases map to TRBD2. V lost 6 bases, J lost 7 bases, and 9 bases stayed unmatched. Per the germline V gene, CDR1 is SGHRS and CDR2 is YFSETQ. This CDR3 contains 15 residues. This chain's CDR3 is CASTVLAGGPGTQYF. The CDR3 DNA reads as TGCGCCAGCACCGTACTAGCGGGAGGGCCCGGGACCCAGTACTTC.

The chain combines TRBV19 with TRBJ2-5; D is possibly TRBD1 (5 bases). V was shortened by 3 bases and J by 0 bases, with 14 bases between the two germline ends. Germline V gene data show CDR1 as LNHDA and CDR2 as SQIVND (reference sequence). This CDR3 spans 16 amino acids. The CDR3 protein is CASSMVSGHNQETQYF. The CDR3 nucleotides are TGTGCCAGTAGTATGGTATCAGGACACAACCAAGAGACCCAGTACTTC. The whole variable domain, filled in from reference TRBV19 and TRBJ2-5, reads DGGITQSPKYLFRKEGQNVTLSCEQNLNHDAMYWYRQDPGQGLRLIYYSQIVNDFQKGDIAEGYSVSREKKESFPLTVTSAQKNPTAFYLCASSMVSGHNQETQYFGPGTRLLVL.

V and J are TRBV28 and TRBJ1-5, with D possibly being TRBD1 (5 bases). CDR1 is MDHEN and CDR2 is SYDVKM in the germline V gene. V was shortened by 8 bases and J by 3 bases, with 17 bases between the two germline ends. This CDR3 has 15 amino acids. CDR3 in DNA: TGTGCCAGCTCCTACTTGGGGGGGTCCAATCAGCCCCAGCATTTT. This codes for CASSYLGGSNQPQHF.

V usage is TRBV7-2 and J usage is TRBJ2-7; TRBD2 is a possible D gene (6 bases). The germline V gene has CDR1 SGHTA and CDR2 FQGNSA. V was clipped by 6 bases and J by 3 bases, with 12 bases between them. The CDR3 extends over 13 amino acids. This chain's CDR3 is CASRTSGYYEQYF. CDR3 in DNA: TGTGCCAGCAGGACTAGTGGATACTACGAGCAGTACTTC.

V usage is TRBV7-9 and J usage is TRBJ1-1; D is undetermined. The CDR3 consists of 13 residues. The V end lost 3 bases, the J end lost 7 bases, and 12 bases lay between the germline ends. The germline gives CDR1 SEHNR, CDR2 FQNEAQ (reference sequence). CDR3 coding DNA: TGTGCCAGCAGCTTGGAGGAAGATTATGAAGCTTTCTTT. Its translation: CASSLEEDYEAFF.

The CDR3 bases are TGCGCCACCAACACCGGGACAATCCAAGAGACCCAGTACTTC. It specifies CATNTGTIQETQYF. The chain has TRBV5-1 and TRBJ2-5; possible D gene TRBD1, 6 bases. V was cut by 9 bases and J by 1 base, with 16 bases left in between. Germline loops: CDR1 SGHRS, CDR2 YFSETQ. The CDR3 consists of 14 residues.

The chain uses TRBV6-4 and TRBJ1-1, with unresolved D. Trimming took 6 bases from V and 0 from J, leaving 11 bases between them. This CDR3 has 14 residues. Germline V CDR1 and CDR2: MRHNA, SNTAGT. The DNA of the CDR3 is TGTGCCAGCAGGGTTACAGTTTTGAACACTGAAGCTTTCTTT. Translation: CASRVTVLNTEAFF.

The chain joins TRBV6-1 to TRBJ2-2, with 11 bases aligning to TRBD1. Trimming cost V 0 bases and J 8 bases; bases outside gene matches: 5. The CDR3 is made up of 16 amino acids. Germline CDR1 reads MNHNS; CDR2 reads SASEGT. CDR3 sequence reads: CASSEALDRGLGELFF. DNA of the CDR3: TGTGCCAGCAGTGAAGCGCTGGACAGGGGGCTAGGGGAGCTGTTTTTT.

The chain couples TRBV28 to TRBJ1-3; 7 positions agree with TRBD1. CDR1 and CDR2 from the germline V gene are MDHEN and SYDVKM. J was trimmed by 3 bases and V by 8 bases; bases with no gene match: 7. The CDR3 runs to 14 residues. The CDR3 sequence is CASAPGGYGNTIYF. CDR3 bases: TGTGCCAGCGCGCCAGGGGGGTATGGAAACACCATATATTTT.

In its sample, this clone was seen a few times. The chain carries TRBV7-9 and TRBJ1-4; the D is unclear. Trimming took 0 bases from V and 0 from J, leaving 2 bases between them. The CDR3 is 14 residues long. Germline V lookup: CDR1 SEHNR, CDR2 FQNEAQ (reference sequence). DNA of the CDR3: TGTGCCAGCAGCTTAGCCGCAACTAATGAAAAACTGTTTTTT. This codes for CASSLAATNEKLFF.

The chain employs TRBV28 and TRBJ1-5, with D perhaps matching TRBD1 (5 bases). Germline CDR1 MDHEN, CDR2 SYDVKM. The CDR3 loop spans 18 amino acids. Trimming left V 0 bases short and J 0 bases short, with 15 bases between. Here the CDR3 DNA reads TGTGCCAGCAGTTTATGGGGATTGACAGCTTATAGCAATCAGCCCCAGCATTTT. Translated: CASSLWGLTAYSNQPQHF.

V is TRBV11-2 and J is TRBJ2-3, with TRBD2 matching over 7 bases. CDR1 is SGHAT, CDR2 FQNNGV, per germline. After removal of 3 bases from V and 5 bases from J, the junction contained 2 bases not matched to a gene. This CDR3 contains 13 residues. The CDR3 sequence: CASSFGGKDTQYF. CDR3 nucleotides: TGTGCCAGCAGCTTCGGGGGGAAAGATACGCAGTATTTT.

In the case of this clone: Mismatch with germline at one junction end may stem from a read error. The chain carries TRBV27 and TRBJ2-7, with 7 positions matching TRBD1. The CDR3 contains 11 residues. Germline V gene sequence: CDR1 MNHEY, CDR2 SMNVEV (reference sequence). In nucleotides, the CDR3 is TGTGCCAGCAGGTTGGGACAGATTATTATCTTC. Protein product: CASRLGQIIIF.

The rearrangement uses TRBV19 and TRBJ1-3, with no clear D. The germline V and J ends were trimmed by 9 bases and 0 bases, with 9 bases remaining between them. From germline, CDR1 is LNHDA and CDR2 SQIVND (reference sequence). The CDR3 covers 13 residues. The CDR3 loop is CASNDYSGNTIYF. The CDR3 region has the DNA TGTGCCAGCAATGACTACTCTGGAAACACCATATATTTT.

The CDR3 region is CASRQRGVETQYF. For the CDR3, the DNA is TGTGCCAGCAGACAGCGGGGGGTGGAGACCCAGTACTTC. J is TRBJ2-5 and V is TRBV6-1, with 9 bases that match TRBD2. Germline assignment: CDR1 MNHNS and CDR2 SASEGT. The CDR3 spans 13 residues. V lost 6 bases and J lost 5; bases outside the gene matches: 4.

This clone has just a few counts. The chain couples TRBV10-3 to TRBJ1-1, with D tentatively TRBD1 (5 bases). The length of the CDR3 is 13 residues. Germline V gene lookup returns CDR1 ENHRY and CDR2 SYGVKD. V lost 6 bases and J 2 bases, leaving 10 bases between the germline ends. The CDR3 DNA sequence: TGTGCCATCAGCGATGACAGAAACACTGAAGCTTTCTTT. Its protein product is CAISDDRNTEAFF.

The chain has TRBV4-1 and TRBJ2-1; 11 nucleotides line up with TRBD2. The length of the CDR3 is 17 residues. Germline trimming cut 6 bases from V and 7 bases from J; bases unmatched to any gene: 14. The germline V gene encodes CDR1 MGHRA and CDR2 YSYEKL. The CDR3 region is CASRRGTSGSRENEQFF. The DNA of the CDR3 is TGCGCCAGCAGACGTGGGACTAGCGGAAGCCGGGAGAATGAGCAGTTCTTC.